This record covers a single T cell receptor beta chain. These data are taken from a study of blood T cell repertoires in COVID-19. Methods used by the authors: Amplification from reference gene primers served as the basis for estimated nucleated cell counts. Produced via immunoSEQ multiplex PCR; TCRdb's table is partial and in-frame only. V, J and clone size were drawn from that table, and D and trimming were deduced from the DNA. The table records some 66,000 clones, around 93% of them present only once. After removal of 5 bases from V and 0 bases from J, the junction contained 9 bases not matched to a gene. Germline CDR1 reads KGHDR; CDR2 reads SFDVKD. This CDR3 has 17 amino acids.

The chain combines TRBV24-1 with TRBJ2-1, with 7 bases that match TRBD2. The source is a man between 65 and 85 years old with active COVID-19. Sequencing was done on a sample of peripheral blood. CDR3 coding DNA: TGTGCCACCAGTGCTCCCGGACTAGGAAGCTCCTACAATGAGCAGTTCTTC. This encodes CATSAPGLGSSYNEQFF.